The TCR beta chain under discussion was sequenced for a study of control samples from healthy donors and cancer patients. From germline, CDR1 is MGHRA and CDR2 YSYEKL. CDR3 length: 16 residues. As regards this clone: At one boundary the junction diverges from the germline segment, which might be a read error.

Using immunoSEQ multiplex PCR, the repertoire was profiled, and TCRdb retains in-frame clones only, with some absent. In the table there are under 150,000 clones, about nine tenths of which are singletons. The TCR was taken from a woman younger than 45 in good health. The V and J genes are TRBV4-1 and TRBJ1-3; maybe TRBD1 (5 bases). Material for sequencing was blood. The CDR3 nucleotides are TGCGCCAGCAGCCAAGATGCTCGGGGCCTTGGAGACACCATATATTTT. This gives the protein CASSQDARGLGDTIYF.